This entry describes one T cell receptor (beta chain). This clone turned up a few times. It has no known antigen specificity. Base qualities were left out, and no much larger clone turns up one base away. The cohort consisted of 600 to 750 healthy bone marrow donors. All cohort members were sampled while nominally healthy, although unrecorded immune exposures were likely present. The donor was CMV seropositive and was included in the group of 250 to 300 seropositive cohort members. Every donor gave a peripheral blood sample, and the peripheral blood mononuclear cells from that sample were used for TCR beta sequencing. Genomic DNA was extracted from the blood cell samples with the Qiagen DNeasy Blood Extraction Kit. The data originate from a study of cytomegalovirus exposure and HLA in healthy donors listed by TCRdb under 2017. The study in broad terms: According to an earlier analysis of 587 of the donors, 200 million or so T cells yielded over 100 million unique TCR beta sequences and around 300 Gb of sequence data. About 280 gigabases of sequencing data and roughly 81 million unique TCR sequences made up an early release that covered nearly 650 HLA-typed donors. The study aimed to test whether cataloging public T cell receptors could reveal signatures of past pathogen exposure. The T cell repertoires of some 670 subjects were profiled by immunosequencing and related to cytomegalovirus serostatus. Among 350 to 400 genotyped donors of the cohort, an average of around 240,000 unique TCR beta nucleotide sequences were sequenced per donor, roughly 20% of them non-productive. A later genetic analysis took genome-wide SNP genotypes for about 55% of the 666 donors and used that subset as a discovery cohort. Of the roughly 400 genotyped donors, 65% to 90% fell in the genetic ancestry cluster associated with self-reported Caucasian donors. Class I and class II HLA loci were covered by the typing at four-digit resolution. In the later analysis, no new phenotypic data were used to find candidate immune exposures; instead, reliance was placed on TCR beta sequences and their occurrence across donors. An earlier analysis of 500 to 650 of the donors applied high-throughput TCR beta sequencing to assess whether each TCR beta V gene segment acted as functional or pseudogenic. Typing coverage varied by locus: roughly 629-640 donors for A, B, C, DRB1 and DQB1; roughly 520 for DQA1; nearly 610 for DPA1; roughly 450 for DPB1. Along with the roughly 670-subject first cohort, a separate validation cohort of over a hundred different subjects was used. A later analysis re-examined previously published TCR beta repertoires from about 700 donors and added high-resolution HLA genotyping to investigate patterns of TCR occurrence. Several DR-DQ haplotypes were treated as single units for association and clustering because of strong linkage in the cohort. To predict cytomegalovirus infection status, the study combined high-throughput TCR immunosequencing, statistical association of individual TCRs with disease status, and machine learning. Every discovery cohort repertoire had been produced on one sequencing platform. Donor age, sex, ethnicity and CMV serostatus were compiled alongside the repertoire data.

The library was made by the immunoSEQ multiplex PCR assay. A mixture of 60 forward primers for TCR Vbeta segments and 13 reverse primers for TCR Jbeta segments was used in the multiplex PCR. A multiplex PCR assay on genomic DNA amplified the CDR3 region of rearranged TCR beta genes. The amplified TCR beta libraries were sequenced on the Illumina HiSeq System as 87-base-pair reads. On the study's bioinformatics: A later analysis tallied roughly 76 million unique TCR beta chains across the roughly 610 repertoires, and approximately 9.9 million of those chains were shared by two or more donors. Raw reads were error-corrected and collapsed into unique sequences with a nearest-neighbor algorithm that merged closely related sequences to remove PCR and sequencing errors. To assign V, D and J gene segments, CDR3 sequences were aligned to IMGT reference sequences. Each retained sequence needed at least a six-nucleotide match to both a V gene segment and a J gene segment. A rearrangement was called productive if the CDR3 had no stop codons and remained in frame with V and J, and every other rearrangement was called non-productive. CDR3 was defined according to IMGT convention as the region running from the second conserved V-encoded cysteine to the conserved J-encoded phenylalanine. In an earlier analysis of around 570 of the donors, sequences lacking an unambiguous match to a single V gene segment were excluded. In an earlier analysis of around 590 of the donors, a V segment was called functional when productive rearrangements were above 56.7%, and segregating when the standard deviation between donors exceeded 5%. To diagnose cytomegalovirus status from the catalog of TCR beta chain sequences, a statistical classification framework was built. In a later analysis, TCR nucleotide sequences were compared against IMGT/GENE-DB human TR gene sequences so that V and J genes could be assigned. A later analysis assigned CDR3 sequences and most-parsimonious VDJ recombination scenarios with the TCRdist pipeline. In a later analysis, each TCR beta chain was defined by its CDR3 amino acid sequence together with its V-gene family, and reads without a unique V-gene family were excluded. To address suspected cross-contamination and a sequencing artifact, a later analysis removed a few hundred highly shared, low-generation-probability nucleotide sequences. A later analysis calculated a clonal expansion index for each public chain from normalized within-repertoire ranks of inferred template counts. Generation probabilities in a later analysis came from a VDJ recombination model fitted to out-of-frame rearrangements, and those results were checked against IGoR. A later analysis scored TCR-TCR, TCR-HLA and TCR-CMV co-occurrence with hypergeometric tests, applying a repertoire-size bias correction to TCR pairs. To estimate false discovery rates, a later analysis permuted the HLA or CMV assignments 20 times. A later analysis grouped co-occurring TCRs with DBSCAN, adding TCRdist sequence similarity when clustering within HLA-allele-positive subsets. Repertoires with fewer than 30,000 or more than 120,000 public chains were left out of co-occurrence clustering, as were about 5 repertoires with anomalous nucleotide sharing. TCRdb stores this immuneACCESS table with in-frame sequences only. Part of the clones is absent; in the studies checked, under half of the shortfall reflects unresolved V genes, and no reason is known for the rest. V, J and clone size were drawn from that table, and D and trimming were deduced from the DNA. For this sample there are some 110,000 clones; approximately 76% appear just once. Roughly 5.4% of the sample goes to the ten largest clones.

General findings and caveats noted by the study authors: When HLA alleles, especially DR and DQ, strongly co-occurred, attributing TCR associations to individual alleles was difficult. In a later analysis, several top co-occurrence clusters were reported to appear linked to parvovirus B19, influenza, CMV and Epstein-Barr virus. In a later analysis, HLA-associated TCR beta chains showed more clonal expansion and lower generation probabilities than non-associated chains that were equally common. Only TCR beta chains were sequenced in this cohort, and the absence of alpha or paired-chain data limited detectable features. At a false discovery rate of 0.05, a later analysis linked 16,951 TCR beta sequences to specific HLA alleles. The classifier was reported to diagnose cytomegalovirus status with high specificity and sensitivity in both the original and validation cohorts. While some public TCRs were present in many individuals, most TCR sequences turned up only very rarely across donors. A later genetic analysis reported fewer N-insertions in productive TCRs among donors in an Asian-associated ancestry cluster than the approximately 670-donor mean. Correlated functional status among segregating V segments might be attributable to linkage disequilibrium, but an unknown experimental factor could not be ruled out. Immune exposure information for the cohort was limited to CMV serostatus. In vitro tests confirmed that a few of the cytomegalovirus-associated TCR beta chains recognize cytomegalovirus antigens. In an earlier analysis of 587 of the donors, most TCR beta V segments appeared in productive rearrangements about 87% or about 30% of the time, broadly matching IMGT annotations. According to the authors, the approach could potentially be generalized to other disease states and immunological phenotypes. The earlier analysis of nearly 600 of the donors excluded roughly 16 rarely observed V segments, including chromosome 9 orphons, because counts were too low. Most CMV-associated TCR beta chains appeared to be HLA-restricted in a later analysis, and the HLA associations seemed to be driven largely by CMV exposure. A cluster of highly shared sequence variants was judged likely to represent a technical artifact of the sequencing pipeline. Presence/absence analyses assumed roughly uniform sequencing depth across donors, an assumption that may not hold. A further reported finding was that TCR beta sequences accurately predicted the HLA-A and HLA-B alleles for most subjects in the first cohort. Because HLA typing was unavailable for some donors at each locus, only the typed subset was used in association tests. The 87-base-pair reads could not distinguish some IMGT-functional V segments, including TRBV6-2 and TRBV6-3, so those segments were excluded. According to a later analysis, TCR association rates differed among HLA loci, with DRB1 alleles showing the most associated TCRs and HLA-C alleles showing the fewest. The study gave a list of about 150 TCR beta chains associated with cytomegalovirus. In a later genetic analysis, a missense DCLRE1C variant was associated with V-gene and J-gene trimming of TCR beta chains, and the association was replicated in an independent cohort.

Reading from cysteine to phenylalanine, the CDR3 counts 19 amino acids. Only CDR3 DNA remains: 57 bases, in frame from the first base. V loses 2 bases at its end and J loses 2 bases; junction bases beyond the gene matches: 16. Via the germline V gene (reference sequence), CDR1 is LNHNV and CDR2 YYDKDF. The sample comprised PBMCs. The receptor was derived from a young woman in good health and CMV-seropositive. The chain is encoded by TRBV15 joined to TRBJ2-7; TRBD2 matches 9 bases in the middle. At the DNA level, the sequence is TGTGCCACCAGCAGACGAGGGGTAGCGGGAGCTACTAAGACCTACGAGCAGTACTTC. This translates into CATSRRGVAGATKTYEQYF.